Below are 20 T cell receptor beta chains sequenced from a single sample in a study of T cell responses to AZD1222 COVID-19 vaccine. The repertoire was sequenced with immunoSEQ multiplex PCR; TCRdb's copy has only in-frame clones and lacks some. This sample has about 100,000 clones, with about 82% found just once. The sample in question was peripheral blood, obtained on day 0 of AZD1222 vaccination. The source is an adult in good health.

The chain has TRBV7-2 and TRBJ1-1, with a weak D call TRBD1 (6 bases). Germline lookup yields CDR1 SGHTA and CDR2 FQGNSA. The V end was cut by 5 bases, the J end by 0 bases, with 10 bases between. This CDR3 is built from 14 residues. The CDR3 region is CASSLTGMNTEAFF. In DNA, the CDR3 is TGTGCCAGCAGCCTGACAGGTATGAACACTGAAGCTTTCTTT.

This chain connects TRBV6-4 to TRBJ1-2; D may be TRBD1 (5 bases). The length of the CDR3 is 14 residues. The germline gives CDR1 MRHNA, CDR2 SNTAGT. The V end was cut by 6 bases, the J end by 0 bases, with 11 bases between. This chain's CDR3 is CASRQTEANYGYTF. CDR3 DNA: TGTGCCAGCAGACAGACAGAGGCTAACTATGGCTACACCTTC.

This sequence joins TRBV5-1 and TRBJ2-1; no clear D gene. The CDR3 length is 15 residues. Germline V lookup: CDR1 SGHRS, CDR2 YFSETQ. Trimming shortened V by 2 bases and J by 0 bases, and 9 bases separated the two germline ends. CDR3 nucleotide sequence: TGCGCCAGCAGCTTCGGCGGTAGCTCCTACAATGAGCAGTTCTTC. This encodes CASSFGGSSYNEQFF.

This rearrangement joins TRBV29-1 to TRBJ1-2, with TRBD1 matching over 7 bases. The CDR3 extends over 14 amino acids. Losses at the gene ends were 0 bases for V and 7 bases for J; bases not matched to a gene: 8. Germline CDR1 SQVTM, CDR2 ANQGSEA. This CDR3 reads CSVEDTDRDSGYTF. The CDR3 nucleotides are TGCAGCGTTGAAGACACTGACAGGGACAGTGGCTACACCTTC.

V and J are TRBV30 and TRBJ2-3; D is unclear. V was shortened by 1 base and J by 4 bases, with 3 bases between the two germline ends. This CDR3 is built from 11 residues. Germline V gene lookup returns CDR1 GTSNPN and CDR2 SVGIG (reference sequence). The CDR3 sequence is CAWSEADTQYF. The CDR3 DNA reads TGTGCCTGGAGTGAAGCAGATACGCAGTATTTT.

The J gene is TRBJ1-4, the V gene TRBV27; TRBD1 matches 7 bases. Germline assignment: CDR1 MNHEY and CDR2 SMNVEV (reference sequence). J was trimmed by 3 bases and V by 6 bases; bases with no gene match: 16. The CDR3 totals 18 residues. The CDR3 nucleotides are TGTGCCAGCAGGGCGCGGACAGGTGCTAGTTCAGCTAATGAAAAACTGTTTTTT. It codes for CASRARTGASSANEKLFF.

The chain couples TRBV14 to TRBJ2-3; no clear D gene. Trimming removed 5 bases at V and 5 bases at J, with 23 bases between. CDR1 is SGHDN, CDR2 FVKESK, per germline. The CDR3 runs 17 residues. This chain's CDR3 is CASSGPPGPRRIDTQYF. The CDR3 DNA is TGTGCCAGCAGCGGCCCGCCGGGCCCTAGGAGAATAGATACGCAGTATTTT.

The chain uses TRBV5-4 and TRBJ1-3; 7 bases line up with TRBD1. The CDR3 has 14 residues. V lost 0 bases and J lost 3; bases outside the gene matches: 0. Germline CDR1 SGHNT, CDR2 YYREEE (reference sequence). Written as DNA, the CDR3 is TGTGCCAGCAGCTTGGACAGGGGTGGAAACACCATATATTTT. Amino acids: CASSLDRGGNTIYF.

J is TRBJ1-1 and V is TRBV28; possibly TRBD1 for D (6 bases). Germline lookup yields CDR1 MDHEN and CDR2 SYDVKM. Trimming stripped 7 bases from V and 5 bases from J, with 26 bases between. The CDR3 totals 17 residues. The CDR3 loop is CASIITPTTGWKTEAFF. The DNA for the CDR3 is TGTGCCAGCATAATTACCCCAACAACAGGGTGGAAAACTGAAGCTTTCTTT.

V and J are TRBV18 and TRBJ2-3; weak D call: TRBD2 (6 bases). This CDR3 has 14 residues. V was clipped by 2 bases and J by 0 bases, with 6 bases between them. Germline-derived CDR1 and CDR2 are KGHSH and LQKENI. The CDR3 loop reads CASSPGGSTDTQYF. In nucleotides, the CDR3 is TGTGCCAGCTCACCAGGGGGGAGCACAGATACGCAGTATTTT.

This rearrangement joins TRBV19 to TRBJ1-5; D might be TRBD1 (5 bases). Trimming took 3 bases from V and 6 from J, leaving 12 bases between them. The length of the CDR3 is 14 residues. From germline, CDR1 is LNHDA and CDR2 SQIVND (reference sequence). The CDR3 region is CASSMPGRAQPQHF. CDR3 nucleotides: TGTGCCAGTAGTATGCCAGGGCGGGCTCAGCCCCAGCATTTT.

With respect to this clone: Other DNA sequences in the same sample also yield this CDR3. The V gene is TRBV27, the J gene TRBJ1-5, with TRBD1 matching over 9 bases. The CDR3 is made up of 14 amino acids. Germline V gene lookup returns CDR1 MNHEY and CDR2 SMNVEV (reference sequence). The trim removed 5 bases at V and 5 bases at J, leaving 4 bases unmatched. This chain's CDR3 is CASSLGQGYQPQHF. The DNA of the CDR3 is TGTGCCAGCAGTCTGGGACAGGGATATCAGCCCCAGCATTTT.

V gene TRBV3-1 (or the pseudogene TRBV3-2) combines with J gene TRBJ1-1; possible D gene TRBD1, 5 bases. Trimming shortened V by 5 bases and J by 2 bases, and 12 bases separated the two germline ends. Per germline, CDR1 LGHDT and CDR2 YNNKEL (reference sequence). This CDR3 is 14 amino acids long. CDR3 DNA sequence: TGTGCCAGCAGCGATCCGGGGCCAAACACTGAAGCTTTCTTT. Translated, it gives CASSDPGPNTEAFF.

V and J are TRBV28 and TRBJ1-5, with 8 bases identical to TRBD1. This CDR3 spans 16 amino acids. Germline loops: CDR1 MDHEN, CDR2 SYDVKM. J gave up 0 bases and V 6 bases, and 7 bases lay outside the gene matches. The CDR3 sequence is CASSQRTGNSNQPQHF. DNA for the CDR3: TGTGCCAGCAGCCAAAGGACAGGGAATAGCAATCAGCCCCAGCATTTT.

This clone was recorded once. At one end, the junction sequence differs from germline, possibly due to a read error. The chain employs TRBV7-9 and TRBJ2-5; 12 bases line up with TRBD1. This CDR3 is built from 15 residues. Germline-derived CDR1 and CDR2 are SEHNR and FQNEAQ (reference sequence). CDR3 in amino acids: CASSLDPGQGASRDF. CDR3 in DNA: TGTGCCAGCAGCCTAGACCCGGGACAGGGGGCGAGTAGGGACTTC.

V is TRBV24-1 and J is TRBJ2-1; the D gene is possibly TRBD2 (5 bases). In germline, CDR1 is KGHDR, CDR2 SFDVKD. V was cut by 3 bases and J by 15 bases, with 17 bases left in between. The CDR3 loop spans 13 amino acids. The CDR3 coding sequence is TGTGCCACCAGTGATGAGGACTCCAAATCCGTGTTCTTC. Translation: CATSDEDSKSVFF.

The chain uses TRBV2 and TRBJ2-4, with D perhaps being TRBD1 or TRBD2 (5 bases each). There are 15 residues in the CDR3. Germline V gives CDR1 SNHLY, CDR2 FYNNEI. V lost 6 bases to trimming and J lost 2 bases, with 14 bases between them. This CDR3 reads CASSGQGDTKNIQYF. Here the CDR3 DNA reads TGTGCCAGCAGCGGCCAGGGAGATACCAAAAACATTCAGTACTTC.

The chain combines TRBV30 with TRBJ2-1; TRBD2 might be the D (6 bases). Germline V lookup: CDR1 GTSNPN, CDR2 SVGIG (reference sequence). The V end was cut by 3 bases, the J end by 4 bases, with 16 bases between. CDR3 length: 15 amino acids. The CDR3 DNA is TGTGCCTGGAGCGGCTCCTTGGGGGGATACAATGAGCAGTTCTTC. Encoded protein: CAWSGSLGGYNEQFF.

The rearrangement links TRBV28 to TRBJ1-2; no reliable D call. The CDR3 has 14 residues. Germline-derived CDR1 and CDR2 are MDHEN and SYDVKM. V was shortened by 2 bases and J by 5 bases, with 12 bases between the two germline ends. This CDR3 is CASSLGKALYGYTF. CDR3 DNA: TGTGCCAGCAGTTTAGGTAAAGCCTTATATGGCTACACCTTC.

The rearrangement links TRBV19 to TRBJ1-2; 8 bases line up with TRBD1. Germline V CDR1 and CDR2: LNHDA, SQIVND (reference sequence). The CDR3 has 14 residues. The junction had 13 bases not matched to a gene; V was cut back by 7 bases and J by 9 bases. CDR3 region: CASKIRGQETSYTF. CDR3 coding DNA: TGTGCCAGTAAAATCAGGGGGCAAGAGACGAGCTACACCTTC.